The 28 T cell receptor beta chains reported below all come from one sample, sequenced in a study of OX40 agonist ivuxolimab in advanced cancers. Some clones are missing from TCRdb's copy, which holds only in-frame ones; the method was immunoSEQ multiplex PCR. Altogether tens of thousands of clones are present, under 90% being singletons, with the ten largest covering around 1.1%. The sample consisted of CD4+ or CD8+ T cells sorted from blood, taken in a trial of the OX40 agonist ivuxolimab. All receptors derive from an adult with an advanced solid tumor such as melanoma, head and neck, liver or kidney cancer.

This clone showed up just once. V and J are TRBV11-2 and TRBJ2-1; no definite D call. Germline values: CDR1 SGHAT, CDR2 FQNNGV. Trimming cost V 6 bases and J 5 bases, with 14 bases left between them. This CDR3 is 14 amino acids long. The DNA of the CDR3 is TGTGCCAGCAGTCCCCTAGTTGGCCACAATGAGCAGTTCTTC. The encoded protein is CASSPLVGHNEQFF.

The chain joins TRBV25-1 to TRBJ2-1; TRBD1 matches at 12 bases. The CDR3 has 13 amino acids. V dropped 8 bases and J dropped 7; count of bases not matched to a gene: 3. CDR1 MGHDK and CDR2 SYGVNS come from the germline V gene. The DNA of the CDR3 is TGTGCCAGCGGGGGACAGGGGGCGAATGAGCAGTTCTTC. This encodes CASGGQGANEQFF. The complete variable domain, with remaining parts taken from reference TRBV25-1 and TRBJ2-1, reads EADIYQTPRYLVIGTGKKITLECSQTMGHDKMYWYQQDPGMELHLIHYSYGVNSTEKGDLSSESTVSRIRTEHFPLTLESARPSHTSQYLCASGGQGANEQFFGPGTRLTVL.

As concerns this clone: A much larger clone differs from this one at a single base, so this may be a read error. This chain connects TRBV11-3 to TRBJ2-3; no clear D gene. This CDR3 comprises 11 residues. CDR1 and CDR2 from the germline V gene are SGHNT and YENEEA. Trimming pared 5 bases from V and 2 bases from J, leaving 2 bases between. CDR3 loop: CASSLTDTQYF. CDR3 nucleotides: TGTGCCAGCAGCCTCACAGATACGCAGTATTTT.

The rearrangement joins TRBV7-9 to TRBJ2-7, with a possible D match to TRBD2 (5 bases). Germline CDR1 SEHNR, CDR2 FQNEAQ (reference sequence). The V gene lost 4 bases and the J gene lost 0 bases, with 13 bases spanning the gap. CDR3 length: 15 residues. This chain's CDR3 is CASSSLGMSSYEQYF. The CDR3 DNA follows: TGTGCCAGCAGCTCCCTCGGGATGAGCTCCTACGAGCAGTACTTC.

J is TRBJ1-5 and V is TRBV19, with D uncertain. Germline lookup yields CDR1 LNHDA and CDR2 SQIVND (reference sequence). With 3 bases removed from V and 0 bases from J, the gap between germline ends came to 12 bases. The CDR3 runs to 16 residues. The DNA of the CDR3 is TGTGCCAGTAGTATCCGGACCGATTATAGCAATCAGCCCCAGCATTTT. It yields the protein CASSIRTDYSNQPQHF.

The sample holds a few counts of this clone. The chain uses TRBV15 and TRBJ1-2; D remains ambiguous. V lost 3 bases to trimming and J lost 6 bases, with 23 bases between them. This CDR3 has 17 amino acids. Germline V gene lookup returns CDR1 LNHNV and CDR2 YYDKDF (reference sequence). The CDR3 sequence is CATSSPSSPIRRDGYTF. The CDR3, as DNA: TGTGCCACCAGCAGCCCGTCGAGCCCCATCCGGAGGGATGGCTACACCTTC.

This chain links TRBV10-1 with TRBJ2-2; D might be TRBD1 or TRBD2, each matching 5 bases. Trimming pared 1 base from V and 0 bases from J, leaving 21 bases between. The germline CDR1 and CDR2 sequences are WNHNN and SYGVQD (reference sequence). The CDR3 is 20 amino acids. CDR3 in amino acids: CASSEYPPGSTHSNTGELFF. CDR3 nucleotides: TGCGCCAGCAGTGAGTACCCCCCAGGGAGTACGCATTCGAACACCGGGGAGCTGTTTTTT.

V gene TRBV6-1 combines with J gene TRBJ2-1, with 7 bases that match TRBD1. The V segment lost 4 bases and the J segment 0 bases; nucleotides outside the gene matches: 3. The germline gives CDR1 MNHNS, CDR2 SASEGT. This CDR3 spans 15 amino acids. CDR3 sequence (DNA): TGTGCCAGCAGTGTGGGGACAGCCTCCTACAATGAGCAGTTCTTC. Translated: CASSVGTASYNEQFF.

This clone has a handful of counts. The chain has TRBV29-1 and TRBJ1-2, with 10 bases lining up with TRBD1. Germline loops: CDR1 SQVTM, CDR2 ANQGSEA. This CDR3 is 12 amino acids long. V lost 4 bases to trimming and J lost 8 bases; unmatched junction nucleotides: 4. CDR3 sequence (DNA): TGCAGCGTTGCGGGACAGGGGTACGGCTACACCTTC. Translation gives CSVAGQGYGYTF.

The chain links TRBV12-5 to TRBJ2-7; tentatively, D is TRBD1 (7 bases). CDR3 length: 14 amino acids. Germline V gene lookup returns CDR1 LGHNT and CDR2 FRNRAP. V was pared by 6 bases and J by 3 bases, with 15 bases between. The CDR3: CASGSGGTDYEQYF. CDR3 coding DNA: TGTGCTAGTGGCTCTGGGGGGACAGACTACGAGCAGTACTTC.

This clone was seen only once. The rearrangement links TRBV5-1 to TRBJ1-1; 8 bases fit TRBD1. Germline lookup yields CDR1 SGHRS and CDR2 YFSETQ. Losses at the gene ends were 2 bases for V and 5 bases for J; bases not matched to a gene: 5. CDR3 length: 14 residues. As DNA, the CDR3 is TGCGCCAGCAGCTTCGGACAGGGCGGGACTGAAGCTTTCTTT. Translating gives CASSFGQGGTEAFF.

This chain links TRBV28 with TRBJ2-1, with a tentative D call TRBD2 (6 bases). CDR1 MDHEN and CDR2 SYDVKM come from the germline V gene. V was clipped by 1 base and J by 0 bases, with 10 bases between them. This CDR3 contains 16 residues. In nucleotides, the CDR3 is TGTGCCAGCAGTTTATACCACGGGAGCTCCTACAATGAGCAGTTCTTC. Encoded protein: CASSLYHGSSYNEQFF.

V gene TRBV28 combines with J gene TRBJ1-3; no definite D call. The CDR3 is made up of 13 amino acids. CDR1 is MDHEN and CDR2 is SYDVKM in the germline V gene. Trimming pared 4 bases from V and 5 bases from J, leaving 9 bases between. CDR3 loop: CASSSNGRNTIYF. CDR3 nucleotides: TGTGCCAGCAGTTCAAACGGCCGAAACACCATATATTTT.

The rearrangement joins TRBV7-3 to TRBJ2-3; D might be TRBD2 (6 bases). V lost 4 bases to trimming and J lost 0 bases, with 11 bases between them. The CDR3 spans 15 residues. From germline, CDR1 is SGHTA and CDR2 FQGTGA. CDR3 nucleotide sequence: TGTGCCAGCAGCTCAGGACTATATAGCACAGATACGCAGTATTTT. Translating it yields CASSSGLYSTDTQYF.

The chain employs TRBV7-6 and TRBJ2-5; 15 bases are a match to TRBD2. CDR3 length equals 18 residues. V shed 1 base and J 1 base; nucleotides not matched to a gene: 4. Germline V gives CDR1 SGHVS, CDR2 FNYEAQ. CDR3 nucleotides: TGTGCCAGCAGCTTAGTTGGGGGACTAGCGGGGGGCCAAGAGACCCAGTACTTC. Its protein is CASSLVGGLAGGQETQYF. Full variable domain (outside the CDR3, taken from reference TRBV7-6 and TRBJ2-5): GAGVSQSPRYKVTKRGQDVALRCDPISGHVSLYWYRQALGQGPEFLTYFNYEAQQDKSGLPNDRFSAERPEGSISTLTIQRTEQRDSAMYRCASSLVGGLAGGQETQYFGPGTRLLVL.

The CDR3 DNA reads as TGTGCCAGCAACAGGGGGGTATTGGATGAAAAACTGTTTTTT. This encodes CASNRGVLDEKLFF. This chain uses TRBV7-9 with TRBJ1-4; 8 bases match TRBD1. Germline trimming cut 7 bases from V and 6 bases from J; bases unmatched to any gene: 7. The length of the CDR3 is 14 residues. Per germline, CDR1 SEHNR and CDR2 FQNEAQ (reference sequence).

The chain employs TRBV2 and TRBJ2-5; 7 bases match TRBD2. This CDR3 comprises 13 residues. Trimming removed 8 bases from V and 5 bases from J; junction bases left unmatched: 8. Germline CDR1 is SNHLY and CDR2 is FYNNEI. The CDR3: CASVRQGGETQYF. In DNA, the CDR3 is TGTGCCAGCGTCCGGCAGGGAGGGGAGACCCAGTACTTC.

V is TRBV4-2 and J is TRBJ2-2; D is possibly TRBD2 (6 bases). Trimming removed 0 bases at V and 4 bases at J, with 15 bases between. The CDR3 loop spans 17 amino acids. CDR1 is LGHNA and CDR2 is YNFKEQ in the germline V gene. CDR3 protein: CASSQEDAGNPTGELFF. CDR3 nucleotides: TGTGCCAGCAGCCAAGAAGACGCGGGGAATCCCACCGGGGAGCTGTTTTTT.

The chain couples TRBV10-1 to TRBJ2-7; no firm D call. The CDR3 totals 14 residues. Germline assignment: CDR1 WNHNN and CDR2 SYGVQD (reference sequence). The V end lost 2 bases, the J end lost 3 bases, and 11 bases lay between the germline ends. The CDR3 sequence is CASSENSSDYEQYV. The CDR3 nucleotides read TGCGCCAGCAGTGAGAATAGTTCAGACTACGAGCAGTACGTC.

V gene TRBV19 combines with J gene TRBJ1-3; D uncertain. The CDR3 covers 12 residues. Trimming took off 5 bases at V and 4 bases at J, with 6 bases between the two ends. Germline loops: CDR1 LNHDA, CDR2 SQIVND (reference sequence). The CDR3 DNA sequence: TGTGCCAGTAGTGCCCCGGGAAACACCATATATTTT. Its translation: CASSAPGNTIYF. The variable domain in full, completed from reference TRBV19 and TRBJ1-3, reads DGGITQSPKYLFRKEGQNVTLSCEQNLNHDAMYWYRQDPGQGLRLIYYSQIVNDFQKGDIAEGYSVSREKKESFPLTVTSAQKNPTAFYLCASSAPGNTIYFGEGSWLTVV.

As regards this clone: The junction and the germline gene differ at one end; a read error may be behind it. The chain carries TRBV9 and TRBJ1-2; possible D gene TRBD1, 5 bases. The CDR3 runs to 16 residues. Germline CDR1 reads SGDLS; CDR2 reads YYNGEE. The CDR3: CASSEADRTFNYDYTF. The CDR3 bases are TGTGCCAGCAGCGAGGCCGACAGAACATTTAACTATGACTACACCTTC.

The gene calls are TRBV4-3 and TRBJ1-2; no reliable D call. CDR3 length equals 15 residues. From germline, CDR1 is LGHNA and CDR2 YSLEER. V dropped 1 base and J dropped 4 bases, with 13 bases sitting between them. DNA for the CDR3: TGCGCCAGCAGCCAAGGGGCAGGTTTAAGCTATGGCTACACCTTC. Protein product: CASSQGAGLSYGYTF.

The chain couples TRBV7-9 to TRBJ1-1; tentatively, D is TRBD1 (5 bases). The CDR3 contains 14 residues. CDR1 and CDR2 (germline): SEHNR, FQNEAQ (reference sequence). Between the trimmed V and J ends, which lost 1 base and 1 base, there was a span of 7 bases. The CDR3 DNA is TGTGCCAGCAGCTTAGAGGGGCGGAACACTGAAGCTTTCTTT. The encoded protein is CASSLEGRNTEAFF.

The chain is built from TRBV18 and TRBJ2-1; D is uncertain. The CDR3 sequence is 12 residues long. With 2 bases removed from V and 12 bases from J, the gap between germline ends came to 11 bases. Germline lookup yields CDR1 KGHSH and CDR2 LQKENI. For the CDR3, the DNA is TGTGCCAGCTCACCAGCGTCCCGAGGGCAGTTCTTC. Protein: CASSPASRGQFF.

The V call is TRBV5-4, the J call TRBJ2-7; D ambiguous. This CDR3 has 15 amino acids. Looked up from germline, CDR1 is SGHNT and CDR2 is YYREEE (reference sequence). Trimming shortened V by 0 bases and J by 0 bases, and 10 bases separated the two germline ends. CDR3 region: CASSLDQRSSYEQYF. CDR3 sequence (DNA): TGTGCCAGCAGCTTGGATCAGAGAAGCTCCTACGAGCAGTACTTC.

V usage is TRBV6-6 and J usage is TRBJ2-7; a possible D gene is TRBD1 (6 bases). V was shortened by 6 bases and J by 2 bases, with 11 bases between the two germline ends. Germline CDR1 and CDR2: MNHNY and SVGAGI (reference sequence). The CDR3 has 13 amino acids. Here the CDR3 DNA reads TGTGCCAGCAGCCCCCAGGGGACCTACGAGCAGTACTTC. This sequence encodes CASSPQGTYEQYF.

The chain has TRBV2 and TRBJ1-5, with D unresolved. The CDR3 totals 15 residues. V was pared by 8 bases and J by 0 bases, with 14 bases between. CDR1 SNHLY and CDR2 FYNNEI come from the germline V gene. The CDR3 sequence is CASCAQAFSNQPQHF. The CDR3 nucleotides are TGTGCCAGCTGTGCCCAGGCCTTTAGCAATCAGCCCCAGCATTTT.

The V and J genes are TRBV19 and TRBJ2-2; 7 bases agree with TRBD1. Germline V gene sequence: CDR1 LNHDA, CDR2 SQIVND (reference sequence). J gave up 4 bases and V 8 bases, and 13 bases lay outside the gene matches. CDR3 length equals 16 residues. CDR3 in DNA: TGTGCCAGTCGTTCCTCACTAGACAGGGTCACCGGGGAGCTGTTTTTT. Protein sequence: CASRSSLDRVTGELFF.